Following are 23 T cell receptor beta chains from one sample sequenced in a study of T cell repertoires in cytomegalovirus infection. These receptors' targets are unknown. TCRdb ran MiXCR on the reads and lists one entry per CDR3 protein. The sample contains 570,000 or so distinct CDR3 sequences, roughly 43% of which appear only once. Sequenced material: cultured PBMCs, taken from culture after CMV antigen stimulation. These receptors came from a human donor in good health (CMV status not recorded). Some clones in this sample may be carry-over from other donors' samples.

The V gene is TRBV28, the J gene TRBJ1-5; D gene unclear. With 6 bases removed from V and 1 base from J, the gap between germline ends came to 10 bases. This CDR3 is 14 amino acids long. Germline V gene sequence: CDR1 MDHEN, CDR2 SYDVKM. CDR3 nucleotide sequence: TGTGCCAGCAGCATAGACGGAAGCAATCAGCCCCAGCATTTT. Translating gives CASSIDGSNQPQHF. The complete variable domain, with remaining parts taken from reference TRBV28 and TRBJ1-5, reads DVKVTQSSRYLVKRTGEKVFLECVQDMDHENMFWYRQDPGLGLRLIYFSYDVKMKEKGDIPEGYSVSREKKERFSLILESASTNQTSMYLCASSIDGSNQPQHFGDGTRLSIL.

The chain has TRBV15 and TRBJ1-1; D unresolved. This CDR3 is 15 amino acids long. Trimming removed 4 bases from V and 1 base from J, with 13 bases in between. Germline V gives CDR1 LNHNV, CDR2 YYDKDF (reference sequence). CDR3 nucleotides: TGTGCCACCAGCACGTCGGGCCGCCGGAACACTGAAGCTTTCTTT. It specifies CATSTSGRRNTEAFF.

This chain uses TRBV11-3 with TRBJ2-2; 9 positions agree with TRBD2. Germline V gives CDR1 SGHNT, CDR2 YENEEA. This CDR3 is 18 amino acids long. J was trimmed by 2 bases and V by 4 bases; bases with no gene match: 11. The CDR3 spells CASSSETSGLANTGELFF. In DNA, the CDR3 is TGTGCCAGCAGCTCGGAGACTAGCGGCCTCGCTAACACCGGGGAGCTGTTTTTT.

The sample holds a few counts of this clonotype. This chain's CDR3 is CASSPDGVATNEKLFF. As DNA, the CDR3 is TGTGCCAGCAGCCCGGACGGAGTTGCAACTAATGAAAAACTGTTTTTT. The gene calls are TRBV7-8 and TRBJ1-4; D not resolved. The CDR3 contains 16 residues. The ends were cut back, 5 bases at V and 0 bases at J, with 13 bases in the middle. Per germline, CDR1 SGHVS and CDR2 FQNEAQ. Combining the CDR3 with reference TRBV7-8 and TRBJ1-4 gives the whole variable domain GAGVSQSPRYKVAKRGQDVALRCDPISGHVSLFWYQQALGQGPEFLTYFQNEAQLDKSGLPSDRFFAERPEGSVSTLKIQRTQQEDSAVYLCASSPDGVATNEKLFFGSGTQLSVL.

The rearrangement links TRBV5-4 to TRBJ2-3; D not certain. Germline CDR1 is SGHNT and CDR2 is YYREEE (reference sequence). Trimming pared 7 bases from V and 6 bases from J, leaving 15 bases between. This CDR3 has 13 amino acids. The CDR3 here is CASRAPSGDTQYF. CDR3 coding DNA: TGTGCCAGCCGGGCGCCCTCCGGCGATACGCAGTATTTT.

This chain joins TRBV4-1 and TRBJ2-1; D possibly matches TRBD1 or TRBD2 (5 bases each). The V gene lost 4 bases and the J gene lost 10 bases, with 14 bases spanning the gap. This CDR3 is 13 amino acids long. Germline V CDR1 and CDR2: MGHRA, YSYEKL. The CDR3 nucleotides are TGCGCCAGCAGCCTAAACCAGGGAGCCGAGCAGTTCTTC. Amino acids: CASSLNQGAEQFF.

This chain links TRBV11-2 with TRBJ1-6; tentative D call: TRBD1 (6 bases). CDR1 is SGHAT, CDR2 FQNNGV, per germline. The V end lost 5 bases, the J end lost 10 bases, and 15 bases lay between the germline ends. The CDR3 length is 14 residues. The CDR3 loop reads CASSMTGPLSPLHF. In DNA form, the CDR3 reads TGTGCCAGCAGCATGACAGGCCCCTTGTCACCCCTCCACTTT.

The chain recombines TRBV6-1 with TRBJ1-2; 7 bases map to TRBD1. From germline, CDR1 is MNHNS and CDR2 SASEGT. The CDR3 is made up of 15 amino acids. The trim removed 1 base at V and 8 bases at J, leaving 10 bases unmatched. The CDR3 sequence: CASSEGQGGALGYTF. Written as DNA, the CDR3 is TGTGCCAGCAGTGAAGGACAGGGAGGCGCGTTAGGCTACACCTTC.

The chain carries TRBV6-5 and TRBJ2-7; TRBD2 aligns across 13 bases. V lost 4 bases and J lost 2; bases outside the gene matches: 5. Germline lookup yields CDR1 MNHEY and CDR2 SVGAGI. The CDR3 extends over 16 amino acids. CDR3 sequence (DNA): TGTGCCAGCAGTTCACCGGGACTAGCGGGAACCTACGAGCAGTACTTC. Its translation is CASSSPGLAGTYEQYF.

The chain recombines TRBV10-3 with TRBJ2-7, with D tentatively TRBD1 (5 bases). Looked up from germline, CDR1 is ENHRY and CDR2 is SYGVKD. V was clipped by 6 bases and J by 1 base, with 7 bases between them. The CDR3 length is 12 residues. The CDR3 loop reads CAISQGSYEQYF. The CDR3 region has the DNA TGTGCCATCAGCCAGGGATCCTACGAGCAGTACTTC.

This clonotype was seen only once. The junction departs from the called germline gene at one end, perhaps through a read error. V is TRBV4-1 and J is TRBJ2-1, with D unresolved. Germline V gene sequence: CDR1 MGHRA, CDR2 YSYEKL. This CDR3 has 15 residues. CDR3 DNA sequence: TGTGCCAGCAGCCAAGACGTGCAGTCCTACAATGAGCAGTTCTTC. This codes for CASSQDVQSYNEQFF.

The rearrangement joins TRBV7-8 to TRBJ1-4; 7 bases map to TRBD1. V lost 5 bases, J lost 4 bases, and 4 bases stayed unmatched. The CDR3 loop spans 14 amino acids. The germline V gene has CDR1 SGHVS and CDR2 FQNEAQ. The CDR3 sequence is CASSGRDSNEKLFF. CDR3 DNA sequence: TGTGCCAGCAGCGGCCGGGACAGTAATGAAAAACTGTTTTTT.

The chain is built from TRBV7-4 and TRBJ1-2; D not certain. The CDR3 has 13 amino acids. Trimming shortened V by 5 bases and J by 6 bases, and 13 bases separated the two germline ends. From germline, CDR1 is SGHVT and CDR2 SQSDAQ. CDR3: CASSRRESNGYTF. CDR3 sequence (DNA): TGTGCCAGCAGCCGACGGGAGAGTAATGGCTACACCTTC. The whole variable domain, remainder taken from reference TRBV7-4 and TRBJ1-2, is GAGVSQSPRYKVAKRGRDVALRCDSISGHVTLYWYRQTLGQGSEVLTYSQSDAQRDKSGRPSGRFSAERPERSVSTLKIQRTEQGDSAVYLCASSRRESNGYTFGSGTRLTVV.

The V call is TRBV30, the J call TRBJ2-1; TRBD2 might be the D (7 bases). The V and J ends lost 1 base and 0 bases respectively, with 10 bases between them. The germline V gene encodes CDR1 GTSNPN and CDR2 SVGIG (reference sequence). CDR3 length: 15 residues. DNA for the CDR3: TGTGCCTGGAGTGAGGGGGGGAGCTCCTACAATGAGCAGTTCTTC. Its protein is CAWSEGGSSYNEQFF.

The chain uses TRBV28 and TRBJ1-5, with D hard to call. Trimming removed 3 bases at V and 0 bases at J, with 9 bases between. The CDR3 has 15 amino acids. The germline V gene has CDR1 MDHEN and CDR2 SYDVKM. The CDR3 DNA is TGTGCCAGCAGTTTGCCCTCGGGTAGCAATCAGCCCCAGCATTTT. Its translation: CASSLPSGSNQPQHF. The full variable domain, with the rest looked up from reference TRBV28 and TRBJ1-5, is DVKVTQSSRYLVKRTGEKVFLECVQDMDHENMFWYRQDPGLGLRLIYFSYDVKMKEKGDIPEGYSVSREKKERFSLILESASTNQTSMYLCASSLPSGSNQPQHFGDGTRLSIL.

V is TRBV7-9 and J is TRBJ2-1; D is ambiguous. The germline CDR1 and CDR2 sequences are SEHNR and FQNEAQ (reference sequence). V dropped 3 bases and J dropped 5 bases, with 11 bases sitting between them. The CDR3 contains 14 residues. The DNA of the CDR3 is TGTGCCAGCAGCTTTGAAGTCGAGAACAATGAGCAGTTCTTC. Its protein is CASSFEVENNEQFF.

The chain links TRBV4-1 to TRBJ2-1, with TRBD1 as a possible D gene (5 bases). In germline, CDR1 is MGHRA, CDR2 YSYEKL. There are 16 residues in the CDR3. V was trimmed by 3 bases and J by 2 bases, leaving 14 bases between them. The CDR3 sequence is CASSQAPGSPYNEQFF. DNA for the CDR3: TGCGCCAGCAGCCAGGCTCCAGGGTCCCCCTACAATGAGCAGTTCTTC.

This clonotype was detected only a few times. The genes are TRBV7-2 and TRBJ1-2; TRBD1 aligns across 7 bases. CDR1 and CDR2 from the germline V gene are SGHTA and FQGNSA. The CDR3 covers 14 residues. J lost 4 bases, V lost 5 bases, and 7 bases had no gene match. DNA for the CDR3: TGTGCCAGCAGCACAACAGGGGTTGTCTATGGCTACACCTTC. Translating gives CASSTTGVVYGYTF.

This chain uses TRBV11-2 with TRBJ2-1; no firm D call. Germline V CDR1 and CDR2: SGHAT, FQNNGV. CDR3 length equals 14 residues. Trimming pared 2 bases from V and 3 bases from J, leaving 8 bases between. Here the CDR3 reads CASSLRPYYNEQFF. The CDR3 coding sequence is TGTGCCAGCAGCTTAAGACCCTACTACAATGAGCAGTTCTTC.

CDR3 sequence (DNA): TGTGCCACCCAACGAACACAGGGAGCTAGCACAGATACGCAGTATTTT. Protein: CATQRTQGASTDTQYF. This chain links TRBV10-3 with TRBJ2-3; the D gene is possibly TRBD1 (6 bases). This CDR3 has 16 residues. Germline CDR1 and CDR2: ENHRY and SYGVKD. V was trimmed by 10 bases and J by 0 bases, leaving 20 bases between them.

The J gene is TRBJ2-4, the V gene TRBV7-2; 11 bases are a match to TRBD2. There are 15 residues in the CDR3. V was clipped by 5 bases and J by 7 bases; unmatched bases: 7. Germline CDR1 SGHTA, CDR2 FQGNSA. CDR3 nucleotides: TGTGCCAGCAGCCCCACTAGCGGGAGTGGGAACATTCAGTACTTC. Protein sequence: CASSPTSGSGNIQYF.

The rearrangement links TRBV6-5 to TRBJ2-3; D unresolved. V gave up 6 bases and J gave up 0 bases, with 10 bases separating them. The CDR3 is 14 amino acids. The germline gives CDR1 MNHEY, CDR2 SVGAGI. The CDR3 sequence is CASRTGSSTDTQYF. CDR3 DNA sequence: TGTGCCAGCAGGACGGGCAGTAGCACAGATACGCAGTATTTT.

The gene calls are TRBV7-8 and TRBJ2-7, with D possibly matching TRBD2 (6 bases). The germline CDR1 and CDR2 sequences are SGHVS and FQNEAQ. The CDR3 consists of 14 residues. Trimming left V 1 base short and J 4 bases short, with 11 bases between. This CDR3 is CASSLDGGRYEQYF. CDR3 in DNA: TGTGCCAGCAGCTTAGATGGAGGGCGGTACGAGCAGTACTTC.